Listed here are 26 T cell receptor beta chains from one sample, sequenced in a study of blood T cell repertoires in COVID-19. Sequencing used immunoSEQ multiplex PCR; TCRdb keeps in-frame clones, though not all of them. The table records about 70,000 clones, around 88% of them present only once. The source material was peripheral blood. These receptors all stem from a human donor in a cohort sampled during active COVID-19.

The rearrangement joins TRBV5-8 to TRBJ1-4; D might be TRBD1 (5 bases). Deletions cut 4 bases from V and 8 bases from J, with 18 bases between. The germline CDR1 and CDR2 sequences are SGHTS and YDEGEE. This CDR3 has 15 amino acids. CDR3 nucleotides: TGTGCCAGCAGCGCCCCAGGGAAGTTAGGAGAAAAACTGTTTTTT. This encodes CASSAPGKLGEKLFF.

This clone was counted once. The chain combines TRBV18 with TRBJ1-1; 8 bases map to TRBD1. Germline trimming cut 3 bases from V and 1 base from J; bases unmatched to any gene: 4. Germline V CDR1 and CDR2: KGHSH, LQKENI. The CDR3 is made up of 15 amino acids. The CDR3 reads CASSPPTGANTEAFF. The CDR3 DNA follows: TGTGCCAGCTCACCGCCGACAGGGGCGAACACTGAAGCTTTCTTT.

The chain recombines TRBV19 with TRBJ2-5; TRBD1 matches 8 bases. CDR1 is LNHDA, CDR2 SQIVND, per germline (reference sequence). Germline trimming cut 5 bases from V and 2 bases from J; bases unmatched to any gene: 7. This CDR3 contains 15 residues. This CDR3 reads CASSHPTGGQETQYF. The CDR3, as DNA: TGTGCCAGTAGTCACCCCACAGGGGGGCAAGAGACCCAGTACTTC.

The V gene is TRBV20-1, the J gene TRBJ1-2; the D is unclear. The CDR3 covers 11 residues. Trimming pared 3 bases from V and 2 bases from J, leaving 4 bases between. In germline, CDR1 is DFQATT, CDR2 SNEGSKA (reference sequence). The CDR3 DNA follows: TGCAGTGCTAGTATAAACTATGGCTACACCTTC. Its translation: CSASINYGYTF.

The V and J genes are TRBV5-6 and TRBJ1-2; possibly TRBD1 for D (6 bases). The V gene's germline CDR1 is SGHDT and CDR2 YYEEEE. Trimming took 4 bases from V and 4 from J, leaving 20 bases between them. The CDR3 is 16 amino acids. CDR3 in DNA: TGTGCCAGCAGCCTCCAACCTACAGGGAGTGGCTATGGCTACACCTTC. Residues: CASSLQPTGSGYGYTF.

The chain carries TRBV5-5 and TRBJ2-5; D perhaps matches TRBD2 (7 bases). Germline values: CDR1 SGHKS, CDR2 YYEKEE (reference sequence). This CDR3 is 14 amino acids long. V lost 3 bases to trimming and J lost 4 bases, with 13 bases between them. The CDR3 DNA reads TGTGCCAGCAGCTCGCATGCGGGGGCAGAGACCCAGTACTTC. This sequence encodes CASSSHAGAETQYF.

The CDR3 is CASSRGLAGGADTQYF. The DNA for the CDR3 is TGTGCCAGCTCACGAGGATTGGCGGGGGGGGCAGATACGCAGTATTTT. The rearrangement links TRBV18 to TRBJ2-3; 9 positions agree with TRBD2. The germline V gene has CDR1 KGHSH and CDR2 LQKENI. The CDR3 is 16 residues long. Trimming removed 4 bases from V and 4 bases from J; junction bases left unmatched: 9.

V usage is TRBV3-1 (or the pseudogene TRBV3-2) and J usage is TRBJ2-2; the D gene is possibly TRBD2 (6 bases). Germline lookup yields CDR1 LGHDT and CDR2 YNNKEL (reference sequence). The CDR3 contains 18 residues. V gave up 3 bases and J gave up 1 base, with 18 bases separating them. The CDR3 spells CASSQWDWLPRNTGELFF. CDR3 bases: TGTGCCAGCAGCCAGTGGGACTGGCTCCCTCGGAACACCGGGGAGCTGTTTTTT.

The chain has TRBV12-5 and TRBJ2-5; D gene unclear. This CDR3 spans 13 amino acids. Germline CDR1 is LGHNT and CDR2 is FRNRAP. With 2 bases removed from V and 2 bases from J, the gap between germline ends came to 6 bases. CDR3 nucleotides: TGTGCTAGTGGTTTGAATACACAAGAGACCCAGTACTTC. Translated, it gives CASGLNTQETQYF.

The chain has TRBV27 and TRBJ1-6; tentative D call: TRBD1 (5 bases). The germline V gene has CDR1 MNHEY and CDR2 SMNVEV (reference sequence). Trimming removed 2 bases at V and 7 bases at J, with 12 bases between. CDR3 size: 15 residues. The CDR3 reads CASSLEWGTNSPLHF. For the CDR3, the DNA is TGTGCCAGCAGTTTAGAGTGGGGCACGAATTCACCCCTCCACTTT.

This clone was counted once. The gene calls are TRBV2 and TRBJ1-5; no definite D call. CDR1 is SNHLY, CDR2 FYNNEI, per germline. V was pared by 5 bases and J by 5 bases, with 16 bases between. There are 15 residues in the CDR3. The chain's CDR3 is CASSREAGPDQPQHF. The CDR3 nucleotides are TGTGCCAGCAGTCGGGAGGCAGGACCTGATCAGCCCCAGCATTTT.

The chain employs TRBV6-1 and TRBJ1-1, with D possibly matching TRBD1 (5 bases). CDR3 length equals 13 residues. Germline V gives CDR1 MNHNS, CDR2 SASEGT. The V end lost 1 base, the J end lost 6 bases, and 9 bases lay between the germline ends. CDR3 nucleotides: TGTGCCAGCAGTGAAGTAAGGGGTTCTGAAGCTTTCTTT. This gives the protein CASSEVRGSEAFF.

This chain connects TRBV6-5 to TRBJ1-2, with TRBD1 matching over 8 bases. With V trimmed by 4 bases and J by 8 bases, 6 bases remained unmatched. Germline lookup yields CDR1 MNHEY and CDR2 SVGAGI. The CDR3 is 13 residues long. The CDR3 bases are TGTGCCAGCAGTTCCCGGACAGGGCTCGGCTACACCTTC. It encodes CASSSRTGLGYTF.

The V call is TRBV30, the J call TRBJ1-4; 7 positions match TRBD1. With 8 bases clipped from V and 8 bases from J, the junction kept 11 bases outside the gene matches. The V gene's germline CDR1 is GTSNPN and CDR2 SVGIG (reference sequence). This CDR3 is built from 13 residues. CDR3 protein: CALETGSGEKLFF. The CDR3 bases are TGTGCCCTTGAGACAGGGAGCGGGGAAAAACTGTTTTTT. Filled out from reference TRBV30 and TRBJ1-4, the complete variable domain reads SQTIHQWPATLVQPVGSPLSLECTVEGTSNPNLYWYRQAAGRGLQLLFYSVGIGQISSEVPQNLSASRPQDRQFILSSKKLLLSDSGFYLCALETGSGEKLFFGSGTQLSVL.

The chain carries TRBV2 and TRBJ2-7; possibly TRBD2 for D (6 bases). The germline CDR1 and CDR2 sequences are SNHLY and FYNNEI. The CDR3 totals 14 residues. V lost 2 bases and J lost 6, with 14 bases in between. CDR3 protein: CASSEWRGRGEQYF. Here the CDR3 DNA reads TGTGCCAGCAGTGAATGGAGGGGCCGGGGCGAGCAGTACTTC.

V gene TRBV4-1 combines with J gene TRBJ2-7; 10 bases are shared with TRBD1. CDR1 and CDR2 from the germline V gene are MGHRA and YSYEKL. Germline trimming cut 4 bases from V and 3 bases from J; bases unmatched to any gene: 3. The CDR3 covers 14 residues. CDR3: CASSRGQGNYEQYF. Here the CDR3 DNA reads TGCGCCAGCAGCCGGGGACAGGGGAACTACGAGCAGTACTTC.

This chain links TRBV18 with TRBJ1-2; 8 bases agree with TRBD1. The V and J ends lost 4 bases and 0 bases, in that order; junction bases with no gene match: 7. Germline loops: CDR1 KGHSH, CDR2 LQKENI. The CDR3 spans 16 residues. The DNA for the CDR3 is TGTGCCAGCTCACTAACGGACAGGGAATCTAACTATGGCTACACCTTC. This encodes CASSLTDRESNYGYTF. Based on the CDR3 plus reference TRBV18 and TRBJ1-2, the full variable domain is NAGVMQNPRHLVRRRGQEARLRCSPMKGHSHVYWYRQLPEEGLKFMVYLQKENIIDESGMPKERFSAEFPKEGPSILRIQQVVRGDSAAYFCASSLTDRESNYGYTFGSGTRLTVV.

DNA for the CDR3: TGTGCCAGCAGTTACTCGAGGACAGCTGAAGCTTTCTTT. This translates into CASSYSRTAEAFF. The V and J genes are TRBV6-5 and TRBJ1-1; D possibly corresponds to TRBD1 (6 bases). Germline assignment: CDR1 MNHEY and CDR2 SVGAGI. The V end lost 0 bases, the J end lost 6 bases, and 8 bases lay between the germline ends. This CDR3 comprises 13 residues.

The CDR3 reads CASSLNRVNEQFF. In DNA, the CDR3 is TGTGCCAGCAGCTTAAACAGGGTCAATGAGCAGTTCTTC. The V call is TRBV11-2, the J call TRBJ2-1; D might be TRBD1 (6 bases). This CDR3 contains 13 residues. Germline V gives CDR1 SGHAT, CDR2 FQNNGV. V lost 2 bases to trimming and J lost 6 bases, with 8 bases between them.

V usage is TRBV5-1 and J usage is TRBJ1-2, with D possibly TRBD1 on 6 matching bases. CDR1 SGHRS and CDR2 YFSETQ come from the germline V gene. Trimming removed 4 bases from V and 7 bases from J, with 20 bases in between. The CDR3 is 15 residues long. CDR3 protein: CASSAQGLHYSGYTF. The DNA of the CDR3 is TGCGCCAGCAGCGCGCAGGGGCTCCACTATAGTGGCTACACCTTC.

The chain uses TRBV21-1 and TRBJ1-1; the DNA was not compared with TRBD1, the D call given in the table. TRBV21-1 is termed a pseudogene. The CDR3 totals 15 residues. CDR3 sequence: CASSSPGGSNTEAFF. The CDR3 DNA reads TGTGCCAGCAGCAGCCCAGGGGGCTCGAACACTGAAGCTTTCTTT.

Only one count was recorded for this clone. The chain carries TRBV3-1 (or the pseudogene TRBV3-2) and TRBJ1-2; TRBD1 might be the D (5 bases). Trimming stripped 0 bases from V and 8 bases from J, with 10 bases between. The CDR3 extends over 13 amino acids. Germline loops: CDR1 LGHDT, CDR2 YNNKEL (reference sequence). DNA of the CDR3: TGTGCCAGCAGCCAAGATCGGGGGAGCGGCTACACCTTC. Translation: CASSQDRGSGYTF.

The chain uses TRBV9 and TRBJ1-2; D is perhaps TRBD1 (6 bases). V lost 0 bases and J 8 bases, leaving 11 bases between the germline ends. Germline-derived CDR1 and CDR2 are SGDLS and YYNGEE. The CDR3 spans 13 residues. The CDR3: CASSVGGQRGYTF. The CDR3 DNA follows: TGTGCCAGCAGCGTAGGTGGACAGCGAGGCTACACCTTC.

The chain combines TRBV30 with TRBJ2-7, with TRBD1 matching over 8 bases. There are 14 residues in the CDR3. Germline V gives CDR1 GTSNPN, CDR2 SVGIG (reference sequence). V lost 3 bases and J lost 6; bases outside the gene matches: 10. The CDR3 loop reads CAWSTGTGFSEQYF. The CDR3, as DNA: TGTGCCTGGAGCACCGGGACAGGTTTTAGCGAGCAGTACTTC. The complete variable domain, with remaining parts taken from reference TRBV30 and TRBJ2-7, reads SQTIHQWPATLVQPVGSPLSLECTVEGTSNPNLYWYRQAAGRGLQLLFYSVGIGQISSEVPQNLSASRPQDRQFILSSKKLLLSDSGFYLCAWSTGTGFSEQYFGPGTRLTVT.

The rearrangement links TRBV29-1 to TRBJ2-3; no clear D gene. Germline V gene lookup returns CDR1 SQVTM and CDR2 ANQGSEA. This CDR3 comprises 15 residues. V was shortened by 1 base and J by 0 bases, with 11 bases between the two germline ends. The chain's CDR3 is CSVEALARSTDTQYF. The DNA for the CDR3 is TGCAGCGTTGAAGCGTTGGCAAGAAGCACAGATACGCAGTATTTT.

This clone showed up just once. The V gene is TRBV5-6, the J gene TRBJ1-6; D might be TRBD1 (5 bases). The CDR3 consists of 17 residues. V lost 4 bases to trimming and J lost 0 bases, with 14 bases between them. Per the germline V gene, CDR1 is SGHDT and CDR2 is YYEEEE. Written as DNA, the CDR3 is TGTGCCAGCAGCCTCGGGACTGCCGGCTCCTATAATTCACCCCTCCACTTT. Translated: CASSLGTAGSYNSPLHF.